This T cell receptor beta chain was found in a study of blood T cells in healthy people across ages. Combining a sample-barcoded 5' primer with a J-beta primer mix, a second PCR ran for about 7 to 12 cycles. TCRdb recomputed calls from the 5' RACE reads with MiXCR, one row per CDR3 protein. The sample contains approximately 600,000 distinct CDR3 sequences, roughly 58% of which appear only once. The CDR3 totals 16 residues. CDR1 and CDR2 from the germline V gene are MNHNY and SVGAGI (reference sequence). Trimming removed 6 bases from V and 4 bases from J; junction bases left unmatched: 9. Each sample provided at least 5 micrograms of extracted total RNA.

The sample was blood. The chain joins TRBV6-6 to TRBJ2-4, with 10 bases that match TRBD2. The receptor was isolated from a man aged 60 to 75 in good health. This CDR3 is CASSPQGSGGKNIQYF. In DNA form, the CDR3 reads TGTGCCAGCAGCCCTCAGGGTAGCGGGGGGAAAAACATTCAGTACTTC.